This T cell receptor (beta chain) was obtained from a study of blood T cell repertoires in COVID-19. About the research overall: PBMCs, B-cell-depleted T cells, or T cells provided the cDNA or gDNA that made up the material.

The CDR3 extends over 14 amino acids. Germline CDR1 reads MNHEY; CDR2 reads SMNVEV (reference sequence). V lost 7 bases, J lost 2 bases, and 5 bases stayed unmatched. Per the original data handling: Amplification of reference gene primers provided the estimated nucleated cell counts. Here immunoSEQ multiplex PCR was the method, and the copy in TCRdb shows in-frame clones only, minus some. That table furnishes V, J and clone size, whereas the DNA furnished D and trimming. The sample contains 250,000 or so clones, around 87% of which appear only once. The TCR originated in an older woman with COVID-19, enrolled during active disease. The sequenced material came from peripheral blood. The chain is built from TRBV27 and TRBJ1-2; 9 bases fit TRBD1. The chain's CDR3 is CASMRTGANYGYTF. For the CDR3, the DNA is TGTGCCAGCATGCGGACAGGGGCCAACTATGGCTACACCTTC.